The 8 T cell receptor beta chains below were found in one sample sequenced in a study of T-cell reconstitution after alpha-beta-depleted transplantation in children. Unique molecular identifiers featured in how the TCRbeta library was prepared. TCRdb reprocessed the PCR reads via MiXCR and lists one record per CDR3 protein. Of about 980,000 distinct CDR3 sequences listed, about 29% are singletons. Sequencing used PBMCs, mostly from graft donor cells, obtained 360 days after TCRalphabeta/CD19-depleted stem cell transplant. These receptor sequences come from a boy in the first two years of life who had a stem cell transplant for SCID, so the T cells may come from the graft donor.

This clonotype was picked up many times. This rearrangement joins TRBV3-1 to TRBJ2-5; D unresolved. The length of the CDR3 is 12 residues. The V end was cut by 1 base, the J end by 7 bases, with 7 bases between. Germline values: CDR1 LGHDT, CDR2 YNNKEL (reference sequence). The CDR3 nucleotides are TGTGCCAGCAGCCAAGCCCTCGGGACCCAGTACTTC. Translating it yields CASSQALGTQYF.

This clonotype was picked up a small number of times. The rearrangement joins TRBV12-3 or TRBV12-4 to TRBJ2-1; 9 bases are shared with TRBD2. The junction had 6 bases not matched to a gene; V was cut back by 5 bases and J by 4 bases. CDR3 size: 15 residues. CDR3 protein: CASSVKRGVYNEQFF. CDR3 nucleotide sequence: TGTGCCAGCAGTGTCAAGCGGGGGGTTTACAATGAGCAGTTCTTC.

This chain joins TRBV29-1 and TRBJ1-4; weak D call: TRBD1 (5 bases). The V gene lost 7 bases and the J gene lost 7 bases, with 22 bases spanning the gap. Germline CDR1 reads SQVTM; CDR2 reads ANQGSEA. The CDR3 covers 15 residues. The CDR3 DNA sequence: TGCAGCGCCCTGGGGCAGGGCCTTTTTTCTGAAAAACTGTTTTTT. Its translation: CSALGQGLFSEKLFF. Complete variable domain (other parts from reference TRBV29-1 and TRBJ1-4): SAVISQKPSRDICQRGTSLTIQCQVDSQVTMMFWYRQQPGQSLTLIATANQGSEATYESGFVIDKFPISRPNLTFSTLTVSNMSPEDSSIYLCSALGQGLFSEKLFFGSGTQLSVL.

This clonotype was counted between two and nine times. The V and J genes are TRBV7-9 and TRBJ1-3; no clear D gene. V was shortened by 5 bases and J by 4 bases, with 15 bases between the two germline ends. This CDR3 is built from 15 residues. Germline CDR1 SEHNR, CDR2 FQNEAQ (reference sequence). Written as DNA, the CDR3 is TGTGCCAGCAGCGCCGGGAGCGCGGTAGGAAACACCATATATTTT. This encodes CASSAGSAVGNTIYF.

The chain joins TRBV6-5 to TRBJ2-7, with 9 bases identical to TRBD1. The CDR3 length is 15 residues. V lost 0 bases, J lost 2 bases, and 2 bases stayed unmatched. CDR1 MNHEY and CDR2 SVGAGI come from the germline V gene. The CDR3 here is CASSYSGTGPYEQYF. CDR3 DNA sequence: TGTGCCAGCAGTTACTCCGGGACAGGGCCCTACGAGCAGTACTTC.

This clonotype was observed a few times. J is TRBJ2-7 and V is TRBV11-2; D possibly uses TRBD1 or TRBD2 (5 bases each). Germline V gene lookup returns CDR1 SGHAT and CDR2 FQNNGV. CDR3 length: 15 residues. V dropped 5 bases and J dropped 2 bases, with 16 bases sitting between them. The CDR3 DNA follows: TGTGCCAGCAGCCTCGGGGCCCCGGGCACCTACGAGCAGTACTTC. Protein product: CASSLGAPGTYEQYF.

This chain uses TRBV14 with TRBJ2-1, with TRBD2 matching over 9 bases. Trimming at V came to 1 base and at J to 6 bases, leaving 13 bases not matched to a gene. The CDR3 totals 18 residues. Looked up from germline, CDR1 is SGHDN and CDR2 is FVKESK. The CDR3 loop reads CASSQAPNPGLASNEQFF. CDR3 DNA: TGTGCCAGCAGCCAAGCACCTAATCCGGGACTAGCTTCCAATGAGCAGTTCTTC.

The chain recombines TRBV20-1 with TRBJ1-5; D is uncertain. The CDR3 is 14 amino acids. Germline lookup yields CDR1 DFQATT and CDR2 SNEGSKA (reference sequence). The V end was cut by 0 bases, the J end by 6 bases, with 12 bases between. CDR3 sequence (DNA): TGCAGTGCTAGAGATAGCAGGAAGAGTCAGCCCCAGCATTTT. Protein sequence: CSARDSRKSQPQHF.